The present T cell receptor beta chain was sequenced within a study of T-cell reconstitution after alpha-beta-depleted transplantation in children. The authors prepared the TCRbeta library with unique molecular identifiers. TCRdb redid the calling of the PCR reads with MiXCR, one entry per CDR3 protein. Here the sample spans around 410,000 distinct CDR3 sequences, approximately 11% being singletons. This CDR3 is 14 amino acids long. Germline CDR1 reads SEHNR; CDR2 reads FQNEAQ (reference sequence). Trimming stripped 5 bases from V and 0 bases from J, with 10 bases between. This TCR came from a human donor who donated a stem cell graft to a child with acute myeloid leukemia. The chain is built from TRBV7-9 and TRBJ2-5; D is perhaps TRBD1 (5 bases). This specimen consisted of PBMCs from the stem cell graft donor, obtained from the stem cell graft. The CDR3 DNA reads TGTGCCAGCAGCGTCAGACAGAACCAAGAGACCCAGTACTTC. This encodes CASSVRQNQETQYF.